The 2 T cell receptor beta chains in this list originate from one sample, sequenced in a study of blood T cell repertoires in COVID-19. Here immunoSEQ multiplex PCR was the method, and the copy in TCRdb shows in-frame clones only, minus some. The repertoire holds 400,000 to 500,000 clones, with 88% as singletons. Sequencing was carried out using PBMCs or T cells enriched from blood (not recorded which). These receptors were obtained from a woman between 40 and 55 years old who had recovered from COVID-19.

This rearrangement joins TRBV10-3 to TRBJ1-2, with 8 positions matching TRBD1. J was trimmed by 1 base and V by 3 bases; bases with no gene match: 10. CDR1 is ENHRY and CDR2 is SYGVKD in the germline V gene. The CDR3 is 17 amino acids. DNA of the CDR3: TGTGCCATCAGTGACGACGTGGGGACAGGTGTTAACTATGGCTACACCTTC. This translates into CAISDDVGTGVNYGYTF.

The rearrangement uses TRBV6-2 or TRBV6-3 and TRBJ1-2; TRBD1 matches at 10 bases. CDR3 length: 21 residues. Trimming took 0 bases from V and 3 from J; bases not matched to a gene: 19. CDR1 and CDR2 from the germline V gene are MNHEY and SVGEGT. CDR3 sequence (DNA): TGTGCCAGCAGTTACTCGGTCTCGACGGGACAGGGGTGGGAAGGCGACTATGGCTACACCTTC. Translated, it gives CASSYSVSTGQGWEGDYGYTF.